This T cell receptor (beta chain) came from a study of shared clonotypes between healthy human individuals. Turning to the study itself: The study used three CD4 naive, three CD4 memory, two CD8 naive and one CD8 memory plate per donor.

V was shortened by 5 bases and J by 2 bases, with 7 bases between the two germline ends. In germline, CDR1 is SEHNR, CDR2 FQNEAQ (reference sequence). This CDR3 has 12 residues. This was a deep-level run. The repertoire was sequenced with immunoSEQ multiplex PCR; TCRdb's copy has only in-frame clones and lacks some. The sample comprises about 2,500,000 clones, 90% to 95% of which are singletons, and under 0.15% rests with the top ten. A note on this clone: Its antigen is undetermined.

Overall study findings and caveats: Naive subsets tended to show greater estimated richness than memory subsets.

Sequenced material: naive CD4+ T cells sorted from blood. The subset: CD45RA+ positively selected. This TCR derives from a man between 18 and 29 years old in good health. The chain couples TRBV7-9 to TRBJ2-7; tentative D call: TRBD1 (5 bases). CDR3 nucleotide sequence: TGTGCCAGCAGCAAGGGGACCTACGAGCAGTACTTC. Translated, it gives CASSKGTYEQYF.